This TCR beta chain was profiled in a study of cytomegalovirus exposure and HLA in healthy donors. Overall study context: An earlier analysis found 110 million or so unique TCR beta sequences from about 190 million T cells.

PCR amplification relied on 60 Vbeta primers (plus 13 Jbeta primers). Data came from immunoSEQ multiplex PCR; TCRdb stores just in-frame clones and leaves some out. The table has about 120,000 clones, around 81% seen once. V dropped 4 bases and J dropped 4 bases, with 7 bases sitting between them. CDR3 length: 12 amino acids. Germline V lookup: CDR1 MNHNS, CDR2 SASEGT. At the time of sampling, donors were nominally healthy, though unrecorded immune exposures were likely. For this clone: Its antigen remains unidentified.

Study-level points and caveats: Productive rates of about 87% or about 30% were seen for most TCR beta V segments in an earlier analysis.

This receptor was obtained from a woman in her thirties in good health and CMV-seronegative. The V and J genes are TRBV6-1 and TRBJ2-5; possibly TRBD2 for D (5 bases). Sequenced material: PBMCs. For the CDR3, the DNA is TGTGCCAGCAGTGGAGGGCTAGAGACCCAGTACTTC. Translation gives CASSGGLETQYF.